This TCR beta chain was captured in a study of cytomegalovirus exposure and HLA in healthy donors. Notes on the study in general: The records held CMV serostatus as the only immune exposure information.

V shed 0 bases and J 6 bases; nucleotides not matched to a gene: 7. Germline lookup yields CDR1 MGHRA and CDR2 YSYEKL. This CDR3 has 17 residues. With respect to this clone: Its antigen is currently unknown.

A multiplex PCR was run with 60 Vbeta primers and 13 Jbeta primers. Clones were read by immunoSEQ multiplex PCR, and TCRdb kept only the in-frame ones, dropping some. Of about 120,000 clones listed, more than 60% are singletons. Sequences were obtained from PBMCs. This chain connects TRBV4-1 to TRBJ2-3, with 12 bases matching TRBD2. The receptor was isolated from a man aged 35 to 55 in good health and CMV-seropositive. This CDR3 is CASSQEASGGGMDTQYF. Written as DNA, the CDR3 is TGCGCCAGCAGCCAAGAGGCTAGCGGGGGGGGGATGGATACGCAGTATTTT.